This paragraph covers one T cell receptor beta chain sequence. Libraries were prepared by immunoSEQ multiplex PCR; TCRdb keeps only in-frame clonotypes and omits some of them. This sample has 90,000 to 120,000 clones, with more than 85% found just once. The germline gives CDR1 SGDLS, CDR2 YYNGEE. V lost 0 bases and J lost 9, with 13 bases in between. The CDR3 length is 14 residues. This sample is part of a study of blood T cell repertoires in COVID-19. Across the study: Samples taken during acute and convalescent COVID-19 were collected in the United States, Italy and Spain.

Sequenced material: peripheral blood. The source of this sequence is a man aged 55 to 70 with acute or convalescent COVID-19. The chain combines TRBV9 with TRBJ2-1, with D possibly TRBD2 on 5 matching bases. CDR3: CASSVVGARGEQFF. As DNA, the CDR3 is TGTGCCAGCAGCGTAGTGGGAGCTCGGGGTGAGCAGTTCTTC.